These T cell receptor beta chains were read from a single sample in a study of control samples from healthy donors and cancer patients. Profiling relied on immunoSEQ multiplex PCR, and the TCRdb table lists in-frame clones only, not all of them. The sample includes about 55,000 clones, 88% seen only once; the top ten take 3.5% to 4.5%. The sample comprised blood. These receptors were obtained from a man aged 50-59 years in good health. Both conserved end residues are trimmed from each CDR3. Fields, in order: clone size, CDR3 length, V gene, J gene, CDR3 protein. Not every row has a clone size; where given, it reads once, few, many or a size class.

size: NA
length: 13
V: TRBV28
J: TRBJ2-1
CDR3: ASRISGSSYNEQF

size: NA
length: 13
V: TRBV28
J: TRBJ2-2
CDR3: ASSVDTFNTGELF

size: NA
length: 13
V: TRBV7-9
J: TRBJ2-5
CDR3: ASSLGAGGQETQY

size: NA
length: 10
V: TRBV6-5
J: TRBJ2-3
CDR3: ASEDTADTQY

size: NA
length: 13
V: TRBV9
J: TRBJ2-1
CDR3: ASSVDGSTNNEQF

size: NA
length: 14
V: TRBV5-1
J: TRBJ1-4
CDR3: ASSFGPAAVGEKLF

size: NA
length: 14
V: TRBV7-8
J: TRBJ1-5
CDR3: ASSLGGWYSNQPQH

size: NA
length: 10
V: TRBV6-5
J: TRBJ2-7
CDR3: ASSHRDAEQY

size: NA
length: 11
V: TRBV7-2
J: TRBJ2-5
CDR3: ASSLKGSETQY

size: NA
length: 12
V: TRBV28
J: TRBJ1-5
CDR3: ASSWGTGVQPQH

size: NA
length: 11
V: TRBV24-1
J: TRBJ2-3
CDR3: ATSDYPTDTQY

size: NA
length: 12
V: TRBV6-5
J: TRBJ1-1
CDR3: ASSYSNPNTEAF

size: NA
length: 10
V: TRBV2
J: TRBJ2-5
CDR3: ATDSQAETQY

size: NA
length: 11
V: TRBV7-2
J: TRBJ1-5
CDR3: ASSLTGGQPQH

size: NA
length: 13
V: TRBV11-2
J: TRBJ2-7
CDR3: ASSLTGAKPYEQY

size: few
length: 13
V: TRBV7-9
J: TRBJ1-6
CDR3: ASSLGFAGESPLH

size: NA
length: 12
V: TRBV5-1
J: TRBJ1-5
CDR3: ASSTGDVSQPQH

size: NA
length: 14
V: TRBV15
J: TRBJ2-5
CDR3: ATSREGTGNAETQY

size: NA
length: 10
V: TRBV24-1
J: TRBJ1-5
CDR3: ATSEGAQPQH

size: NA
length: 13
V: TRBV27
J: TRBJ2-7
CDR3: ASSPRWRVGDEQY

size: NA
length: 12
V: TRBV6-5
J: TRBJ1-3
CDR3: ASSYSGTGNTIY

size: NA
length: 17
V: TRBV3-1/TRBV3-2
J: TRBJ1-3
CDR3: ASSQMGRAELSPGNTIY

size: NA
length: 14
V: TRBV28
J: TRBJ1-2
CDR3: ASSLSPTRGGGGYT

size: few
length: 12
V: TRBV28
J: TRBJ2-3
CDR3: ASSLPGGSDTQY

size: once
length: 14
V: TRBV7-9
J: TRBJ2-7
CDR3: ASSLEGGQGLNEQY

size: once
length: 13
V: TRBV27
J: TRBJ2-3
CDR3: ASKQTSGGADTQY

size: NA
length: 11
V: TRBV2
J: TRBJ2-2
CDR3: ASRRLATGELF

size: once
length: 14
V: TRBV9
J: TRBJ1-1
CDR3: ASSVGVGGMNTEAF

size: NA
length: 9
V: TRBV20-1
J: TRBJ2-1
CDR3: SVKGGNEQF

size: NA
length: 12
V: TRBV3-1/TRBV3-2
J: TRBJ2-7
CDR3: ASSPGLASYEQY

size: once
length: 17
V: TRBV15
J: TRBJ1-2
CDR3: ATSRGKLNQGWGNYGYT

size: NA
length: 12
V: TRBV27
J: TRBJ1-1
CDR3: ASSSHTGGTEAF

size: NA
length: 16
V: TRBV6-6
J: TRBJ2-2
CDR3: ASSPGSKAGGWAGELF

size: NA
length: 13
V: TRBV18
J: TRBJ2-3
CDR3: ASSPPETGFDTQY

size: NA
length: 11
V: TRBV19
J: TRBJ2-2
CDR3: ASSETPSGELF

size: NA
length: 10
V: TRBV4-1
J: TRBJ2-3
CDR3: ASSQGADTQY

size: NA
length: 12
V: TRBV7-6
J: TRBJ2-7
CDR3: ASSLAGSSYEQY

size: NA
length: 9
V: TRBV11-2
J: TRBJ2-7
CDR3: ASSNRHEQY

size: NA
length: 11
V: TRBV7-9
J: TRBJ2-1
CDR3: ASSLGSQRYGL

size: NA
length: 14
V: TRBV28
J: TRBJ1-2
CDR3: ASSLRPRQAEHGYT

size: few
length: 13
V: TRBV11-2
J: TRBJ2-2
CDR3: ASSSHMGTAGELF

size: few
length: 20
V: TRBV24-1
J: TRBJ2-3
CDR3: ATSDLKAEGRSLGAPTDTQY

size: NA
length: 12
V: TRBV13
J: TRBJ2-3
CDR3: ASSLGAGGGTQY

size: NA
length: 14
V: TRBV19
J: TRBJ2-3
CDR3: ASSSLALPRADTQY

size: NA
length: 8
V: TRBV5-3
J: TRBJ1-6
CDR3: ASQNSPLH

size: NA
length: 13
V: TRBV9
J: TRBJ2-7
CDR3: ASSIGAVATYEQY

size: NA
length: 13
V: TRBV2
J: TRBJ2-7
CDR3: ASSPLGGPTYEQY

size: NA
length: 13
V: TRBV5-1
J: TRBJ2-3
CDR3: ASSLGSPSTDTQY

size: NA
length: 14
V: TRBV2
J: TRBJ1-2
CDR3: ASSELRGGQKDGYT